The clone carrying this TCR beta chain was observed a few times. Antigen: not known. This specimen comes from a study of T-cell memory formation after mild COVID-19. Study details: Largely donor-specific TCR clusters were found.

Study-level points and caveats: Some responding clones appeared in pre-infection memory, suggesting cross-reactive memory joined.

The CDR3 sequence is 18 residues long. Germline V lookup: CDR1 SGHRS, CDR2 YFSETQ. Trimming cost V 3 bases and J 5 bases; bases outside gene matches: 8. MiXCR was run by TCRdb on the 5' RACE reads, yielding one entry per CDR3 protein. In the table there are about 110,000 distinct CDR3 sequences, 15% to 20% of which are singletons. This clonotype originated in a man aged 18 to 30 who had mild COVID-19 (a few samples of this study predate the infection). Cell type and time point are not known. J is TRBJ2-1 and V is TRBV5-1; 16 bases map to TRBD2. Sequencing used PBMCs or a T cell subset sorted from them (not recorded which). CDR3 nucleotides: TGCGCCAGCAGCTCGGGACTAGCGGGGGGGGACTCGGACAATGAGCAGTTCTTC. This gives the protein CASSSGLAGGDSDNEQFF.